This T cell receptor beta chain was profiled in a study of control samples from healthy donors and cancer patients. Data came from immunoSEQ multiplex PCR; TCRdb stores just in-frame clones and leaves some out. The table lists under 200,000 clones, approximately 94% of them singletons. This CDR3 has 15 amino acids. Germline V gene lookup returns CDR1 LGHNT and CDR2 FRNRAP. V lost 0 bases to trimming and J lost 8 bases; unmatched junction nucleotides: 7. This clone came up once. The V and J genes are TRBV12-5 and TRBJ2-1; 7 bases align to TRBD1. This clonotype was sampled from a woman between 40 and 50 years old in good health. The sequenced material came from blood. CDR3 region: CASGLVQTGSYEQFF. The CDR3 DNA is TGTGCTAGTGGTTTGGTACAGACAGGGTCATATGAGCAGTTCTTC.